The 25 T cell receptor beta chains listed next were all sequenced from one sample in a study of T cell responses to AZD1222 COVID-19 vaccine. Generated by immunoSEQ multiplex PCR, the TCRdb table keeps only in-frame clones and is missing some. The table includes 150,000 or so clones, 90% to 95% detected once. The material was peripheral blood, obtained on day 0 of AZD1222 vaccination. The receptors were sampled from an adult in good health.

CDR3 nucleotides: TGTGCCATCAAGGGCATCGGGAGGACTGAAGCTTTCTTT. Amino acid sequence: CAIKGIGRTEAFF. The rearrangement links TRBV10-3 to TRBJ1-1; D is unclear. This CDR3 spans 13 amino acids. Per germline, CDR1 ENHRY and CDR2 SYGVKD. V lost 7 bases to trimming and J lost 5 bases, with 14 bases between them.

This clone was counted once. The chain links TRBV15 to TRBJ2-1, with TRBD2 matching over 10 bases. This CDR3 contains 17 residues. The germline V gene encodes CDR1 LNHNV and CDR2 YYDKDF (reference sequence). V lost 0 bases to trimming and J lost 2 bases; unmatched junction nucleotides: 4. CDR3 residues: CATSRDGSGGTYNEQFF. The CDR3 DNA follows: TGTGCCACCAGCAGAGATGGTAGCGGGGGGACCTACAATGAGCAGTTCTTC.

J is TRBJ1-2 and V is TRBV6-1; the D is unclear. With 3 bases removed from V and 4 bases from J, the gap between germline ends came to 12 bases. Germline V gives CDR1 MNHNS, CDR2 SASEGT. This CDR3 region has 14 residues. The CDR3 nucleotides are TGTGCCAGCAGTGAGGTCAGCGCTACCTATGGCTACACCTTC. Translation gives CASSEVSATYGYTF.

V and J are TRBV7-6 and TRBJ2-7, with a possible D match to TRBD1 (6 bases). The V end was cut by 4 bases, the J end by 5 bases, with 21 bases between. The germline V gene encodes CDR1 SGHVS and CDR2 FNYEAQ. The CDR3 is made up of 16 amino acids. Written as DNA, the CDR3 is TGTGCCAGCAGCTCTGAAGGGACACGCCTATCGGACGAGCAGTACTTC. Translated, it gives CASSSEGTRLSDEQYF.

The chain combines TRBV6-2 or TRBV6-3 with TRBJ2-1, with 8 bases that match TRBD2. The CDR3 extends over 14 amino acids. Per germline, CDR1 MNHEY and CDR2 SVGEGT. V dropped 3 bases and J dropped 8; count of bases not matched to a gene: 6. CDR3 loop: CASSYRTSSYEQFF. In DNA form, the CDR3 reads TGTGCCAGCAGTTATAGGACTAGCTCTTATGAGCAGTTCTTC.

J is TRBJ1-5 and V is TRBV7-2; the D is unclear. The V end lost 1 base, the J end lost 9 bases, and 13 bases lay between the germline ends. Germline V gives CDR1 SGHTA, CDR2 FQGNSA. CDR3 length: 14 residues. The CDR3 DNA is TGTGCCAGCAGCTTAGGGGGTGGGGAGCGGCCCCAGCATTTT. The encoded protein is CASSLGGGERPQHF.

V and J are TRBV9 and TRBJ2-7; D unresolved. The CDR3 is 15 residues long. The V end lost 0 bases, the J end lost 10 bases, and 20 bases lay between the germline ends. The germline V gene has CDR1 SGDLS and CDR2 YYNGEE. CDR3 residues: CASSVVDLPSSEQYF. CDR3 DNA: TGTGCCAGCAGCGTAGTCGACTTACCATCTTCTGAACAGTACTTC.

This clone was counted once. This chain uses TRBV6-1 with TRBJ2-1; D possibly corresponds to TRBD1 (6 bases). Germline V gives CDR1 MNHNS, CDR2 SASEGT. Trimming pared 1 base from V and 5 bases from J, leaving 12 bases between. The length of the CDR3 is 15 residues. As DNA, the CDR3 is TGTGCCAGCAGTGAAGGAGGGACACCCCACAATGAGCAGTTCTTC. It codes for CASSEGGTPHNEQFF.

The chain uses TRBV11-3 and TRBJ2-5; D might be TRBD2 (5 bases). This CDR3 region has 13 residues. V gave up 5 bases and J gave up 7 bases, with 14 bases separating them. CDR1 and CDR2 (germline): SGHNT, YENEEA. CDR3 sequence: CASSVTGSGTQYF. CDR3 coding DNA: TGTGCCAGCAGCGTCACGGGGTCAGGGACCCAGTACTTC.

This clone was counted a few times. The rearrangement joins TRBV7-9 to TRBJ1-1, with a tentative D call TRBD1 (6 bases). Germline V gene data show CDR1 as SEHNR and CDR2 as FQNEAQ (reference sequence). This CDR3 is built from 16 residues. V lost 6 bases and J 4 bases, leaving 21 bases between the germline ends. The CDR3 DNA reads TGTGCCAGCAGACCGGTCTGGGGCAGGGGTAGCACTGAAGCTTTCTTT. It yields the protein CASRPVWGRGSTEAFF. Based on the CDR3 plus reference TRBV7-9 and TRBJ1-1, the full variable domain is DTGVSQNPRHKITKRGQNVTFRCDPISEHNRLYWYRQTLGQGPEFLTYFQNEAQLEKSRLLSDRFSAERPKGSFSTLEIQRTEQGDSAMYLCASRPVWGRGSTEAFFGQGTRLTVV.

The rearrangement links TRBV19 to TRBJ2-6; D is perhaps TRBD2 (5 bases). CDR3 length: 15 residues. Per the germline V gene, CDR1 is LNHDA and CDR2 is SQIVND (reference sequence). V was trimmed by 5 bases and J by 5 bases, leaving 13 bases between them. This chain's CDR3 is CASSPSGPRANVLTF. DNA for the CDR3: TGTGCCAGTAGTCCGAGCGGTCCCCGGGCCAACGTCCTGACTTTC.

This clone is a singleton in its sample. The chain links TRBV4-3 to TRBJ2-7, with D uncertain. The CDR3 covers 15 residues. Germline assignment: CDR1 LGHNA and CDR2 YSLEER. V was cut by 0 bases and J by 9 bases, with 18 bases left in between. This CDR3 reads CASSQDLDGPRGQYF. The CDR3 DNA sequence: TGCGCCAGCAGCCAAGATCTGGATGGGCCCAGAGGGCAGTACTTC.

The chain carries TRBV2 and TRBJ2-5; 8 nucleotides match TRBD2. The CDR3 covers 14 residues. Looked up from germline, CDR1 is SNHLY and CDR2 is FYNNEI. The J segment lost 1 base and the V segment lost 5 bases, leaving 3 bases of the junction unmatched. The CDR3 region has the DNA TGTGCCAGCAGTATCGGGGGGGTCCAAGAGACCCAGTACTTC. Its translation: CASSIGGVQETQYF. Complete variable domain (other parts from reference TRBV2 and TRBJ2-5): EPEVTQTPSHQVTQMGQEVILRCVPISNHLYFYWYRQILGQKVEFLVSFYNNEISEKSEIFDDQFSVERPDGSNFTLKIRSTKLEDSAMYFCASSIGGVQETQYFGPGTRLLVL.

V is TRBV4-3 and J is TRBJ2-3; D call uncertain. Trimming cost V 6 bases and J 6 bases, with 19 bases left between them. The germline V gene encodes CDR1 LGHNA and CDR2 YSLEER. CDR3 size: 15 residues. The CDR3 is CASSSSWGFIDTQYF. CDR3 bases: TGCGCCAGCAGTTCCTCGTGGGGATTCATTGATACGCAGTATTTT.

The chain joins TRBV12-3 or TRBV12-4 to TRBJ2-1; no reliable D call. The CDR3 length is 12 residues. V lost 6 bases and J 7 bases, leaving 10 bases between the germline ends. The CDR3 loop is CASSSLGNEQFF. The CDR3 DNA reads TGTGCCAGCAGCTCCCTTGGGAATGAGCAGTTCTTC.

V gene TRBV6-5 combines with J gene TRBJ1-5; no reliable D call. Germline CDR1 is MNHEY and CDR2 is SVGAGI. Trimming took 4 bases from V and 6 from J, leaving 10 bases between them. The CDR3 has 13 amino acids. The CDR3, as DNA: TGTGCCAGCAGTTCGGACGTGGGTCAGCCCCAGCATTTT. Amino acid sequence: CASSSDVGQPQHF.

The chain combines TRBV6-5 with TRBJ1-5, with a weak D call TRBD1 (5 bases). Trimming took 3 bases from V and 7 from J, leaving 13 bases between them. Germline values: CDR1 MNHEY, CDR2 SVGAGI. The CDR3 loop spans 14 amino acids. CDR3 DNA sequence: TGTGCCAGCAGTTATAGGGGATTGGGGCAGCCCCAGCATTTT. This sequence encodes CASSYRGLGQPQHF.

The chain carries TRBV10-3 and TRBJ2-6; TRBD1 agrees at 8 bases. The length of the CDR3 is 19 residues. With 5 bases clipped from V and 0 bases from J, the junction kept 12 bases outside the gene matches. CDR1 ENHRY and CDR2 SYGVKD come from the germline V gene. The chain's CDR3 is CAISTHLTGALSGANVLTF. The CDR3 bases are TGTGCCATCAGTACACACCTGACAGGGGCCCTCTCTGGGGCCAACGTCCTGACTTTC.

The genes are TRBV7-9 and TRBJ2-7; 8 nucleotides agree with TRBD1. V trimming: 5 bases; J trimming: 3 bases; junction bases outside the gene matches: 9. Germline assignment: CDR1 SEHNR and CDR2 FQNEAQ (reference sequence). This CDR3 has 15 amino acids. CDR3 DNA sequence: TGTGCCAGCAGCCAGGACAGGGTTAGAGTCTACGAGCAGTACTTC. Residues: CASSQDRVRVYEQYF.

The chain carries TRBV11-2 and TRBJ2-7; 8 bases agree with TRBD2. The junction had 2 bases not matched to a gene; V was cut back by 2 bases and J by 2 bases. Germline-derived CDR1 and CDR2 are SGHAT and FQNNGV. The CDR3 spans 14 residues. CDR3 residues: CASSLQAGAYEQYF. Written as DNA, the CDR3 is TGTGCCAGCAGCTTACAAGCGGGAGCCTACGAGCAGTACTTC.

CDR3 in amino acids: CASSSQSAPGVDTQYF. The CDR3, as DNA: TGTGCCAGCAGCTCTCAGTCCGCCCCGGGGGTGGATACGCAGTATTTT. The chain employs TRBV7-3 and TRBJ2-3; maybe TRBD2 (6 bases). Trimming shortened V by 4 bases and J by 6 bases, and 20 bases separated the two germline ends. The CDR3 is 16 residues long. The V gene's germline CDR1 is SGHTA and CDR2 FQGTGA.

The chain combines TRBV6-5 with TRBJ2-7; D is unclear. From germline, CDR1 is MNHEY and CDR2 SVGAGI. V lost 6 bases and J lost 1, with 10 bases in between. The CDR3 covers 13 residues. This CDR3 reads CASRGTKSYEQYF. For the CDR3, the DNA is TGTGCCAGCAGGGGCACGAAATCCTACGAGCAGTACTTC.

V gene TRBV6-5 combines with J gene TRBJ2-3; the D gene is possibly TRBD2 (6 bases). The CDR3 loop spans 15 amino acids. The V end lost 8 bases, the J end lost 2 bases, and 17 bases lay between the germline ends. Per the germline V gene, CDR1 is MNHEY and CDR2 is SVGAGI. CDR3 coding DNA: TGTGCCAGCCGGTCCAGACTAGTCTCCACAGATACGCAGTATTTT. Its translation: CASRSRLVSTDTQYF.

This chain uses TRBV19 with TRBJ2-5, with TRBD2 matching 11 bases. This CDR3 region has 15 residues. V was clipped by 7 bases and J by 5 bases; unmatched bases: 9. Germline V lookup: CDR1 LNHDA, CDR2 SQIVND (reference sequence). For the CDR3, the DNA is TGTGCCAGTAAACCACTAGCGGGGGTCGGTGAGACCCAGTACTTC. Its translation: CASKPLAGVGETQYF.

J is TRBJ2-7 and V is TRBV6-5; possible D gene TRBD1, 7 bases. With 0 bases removed from V and 0 bases from J, the gap between germline ends came to 12 bases. This CDR3 is built from 16 residues. The germline CDR1 and CDR2 sequences are MNHEY and SVGAGI. The CDR3 sequence is CASSYSGQGGSYEQYF. CDR3 nucleotide sequence: TGTGCCAGCAGTTACTCGGGGCAGGGGGGCTCCTACGAGCAGTACTTC.